The 12 T cell receptor beta chains below all came from one sample that was sequenced in a study of T-cell reconstitution after alpha-beta-depleted transplantation in children. Researchers prepared the TCRbeta library using unique molecular identifiers, the study reports. One entry per CDR3 protein, called by TCRdb with MiXCR from the PCR reads. The table lists 300,000 to 400,000 distinct CDR3 sequences, 15% to 20% of them singletons. Here the sequenced sample was PBMCs, mostly from graft donor cells, taken 360 days after TCRalphabeta/CD19-depleted stem cell transplant. The receptors originated from a male patient between 2 and 10 years old who had a stem cell transplant for acute lymphoblastic leukemia, so the T cells may come from the graft donor.

The chain combines TRBV9 with TRBJ1-1, with D possibly matching TRBD1 (5 bases). The CDR3 loop spans 13 amino acids. Trimming stripped 0 bases from V and 4 bases from J, with 7 bases between. Germline CDR1 and CDR2: SGDLS and YYNGEE. CDR3 region: CASSVGRGTEAFF. CDR3 sequence (DNA): TGTGCCAGCAGCGTAGGGAGGGGCACTGAAGCTTTCTTT.

This clonotype showed up just a few times. The chain is built from TRBV4-1 and TRBJ1-2; D is undetermined. Trimming shortened V by 4 bases and J by 6 bases, and 15 bases separated the two germline ends. The CDR3 totals 14 residues. Germline CDR1 and CDR2: MGHRA and YSYEKL. CDR3 protein: CASSPSRTDNGYTF. The CDR3 DNA reads as TGCGCCAGCAGCCCTAGCCGAACAGATAATGGCTACACCTTC.

This clonotype came up a few times. The chain has TRBV7-2 and TRBJ2-7, with 11 positions matching TRBD2. In germline, CDR1 is SGHTA, CDR2 FQGNSA. Trimming at V came to 1 base and at J to 6 bases, leaving 2 bases not matched to a gene. This CDR3 has 14 residues. CDR3 amino acids: CASSLVSGRGEQYF. CDR3 in DNA: TGTGCCAGCAGCTTAGTTAGCGGGAGGGGCGAGCAGTACTTC.

There are a few counts of this clonotype. CDR3 loop: CASSHRQTQFF. DNA for the CDR3: TGTGCCAGCAGCCACCGACAGACGCAGTTCTTC. This chain joins TRBV3-1 and TRBJ2-1; tentatively, D is TRBD1 (5 bases). Germline-derived CDR1 and CDR2 are LGHDT and YNNKEL (reference sequence). CDR3 length equals 11 residues. Trimming pared 3 bases from V and 12 bases from J, leaving 9 bases between.

This chain links TRBV3-1 with TRBJ2-1; D is uncertain. Trimming pared 3 bases from V and 5 bases from J, leaving 8 bases between. Germline values: CDR1 LGHDT, CDR2 YNNKEL (reference sequence). The CDR3 spans 13 residues. The CDR3 DNA is TGTGCCAGCAGCCAGGACGGTCACAATGAGCAGTTCTTC. Translation gives CASSQDGHNEQFF.

The chain has TRBV5-1 and TRBJ2-1; possible D gene TRBD2, 6 bases. Germline CDR1 and CDR2: SGHRS and YFSETQ. The germline V and J ends were trimmed by 3 bases and 8 bases, with 18 bases remaining between them. This CDR3 is 15 amino acids long. The CDR3, as DNA: TGCGCCAGCAGCTCCGGGACTCCACCCTGGGATGAGCAGTTCTTC. This codes for CASSSGTPPWDEQFF. The full variable domain, completed using reference TRBV5-1 and TRBJ2-1, is KAGVTQTPRYLIKTRGQQVTLSCSPISGHRSVSWYQQTPGQGLQFLFEYFSETQRNKGNFPGRFSGRQFSNSRSEMNVSTLELGDSALYLCASSSGTPPWDEQFFGPGTRLTVL.

This chain links TRBV28 with TRBJ2-3; 9 bases fit TRBD2. Trimming took 3 bases from V and 0 from J; bases not matched to a gene: 10. CDR3 size: 18 residues. From germline, CDR1 is MDHEN and CDR2 SYDVKM. The CDR3 DNA sequence: TGTGCCAGCAGTTTTTTTGCCCTAGCGGGACCTAGCACAGATACGCAGTATTTT. It translates to CASSFFALAGPSTDTQYF. The whole variable domain, remainder taken from reference TRBV28 and TRBJ2-3, is DVKVTQSSRYLVKRTGEKVFLECVQDMDHENMFWYRQDPGLGLRLIYFSYDVKMKEKGDIPEGYSVSREKKERFSLILESASTNQTSMYLCASSFFALAGPSTDTQYFGPGTRLTVL.

The CDR3 region has the DNA TGCAGTGCGCAGAGCGGGGAGGCTAGCGGGCACAATGAGCAGTTCTTC. This encodes CSAQSGEASGHNEQFF. The J gene is TRBJ2-1, the V gene TRBV20-1; 8 bases agree with TRBD2. V shed 6 bases, J shed 5 bases, and the junction held 15 bases outside the gene matches. The germline V gene has CDR1 DFQATT and CDR2 SNEGSKA (reference sequence). The CDR3 length is 16 residues.

This clonotype was detected only a few times. The CDR3 nucleotides are TGCGCCAGCAGAGTATCGGGGGGTTTCAACGTCGGGAGAGAGGAGCAGTTCTTC. Translation: CASRVSGGFNVGREEQFF. This chain uses TRBV5-1 with TRBJ2-1; 7 bases agree with TRBD2. Germline V CDR1 and CDR2: SGHRS, YFSETQ. There are 18 residues in the CDR3. J was trimmed by 10 bases and V by 5 bases; bases with no gene match: 24.

This clonotype was counted only a few times. The rearrangement joins TRBV21-1 to TRBJ1-2. TRBV21-1 is a pseudogene. This CDR3 has 13 residues. The CDR3 DNA sequence: TGTGCCAGCGAGTTCATATTGGACTATGGCTACACCTTC. It encodes CASEFILDYGYTF.

The sample holds many counts of this clonotype. This chain links TRBV4-3 with TRBJ2-6; D perhaps matches TRBD1 (6 bases). Germline assignment: CDR1 LGHNA and CDR2 YSLEER. The CDR3 has 17 residues. The V gene lost 0 bases and the J gene lost 2 bases, with 11 bases spanning the gap. The CDR3 DNA sequence: TGCGCCAGCAGCCAAGATCGTACAGGGACTGGGGCCAACGTCCTGACTTTC. Amino acid sequence: CASSQDRTGTGANVLTF.

The chain uses TRBV7-2 and TRBJ2-4, with 9 positions matching TRBD1. CDR1 is SGHTA and CDR2 is FQGNSA in the germline V gene. CDR3 length: 17 residues. V shed 5 bases, J shed 3 bases, and the junction held 11 bases outside the gene matches. The CDR3 sequence: CASSGGQGIIGKNIQYF. As DNA, the CDR3 is TGTGCCAGCAGCGGGGGACAGGGTATTATCGGCAAAAACATTCAGTACTTC.